A selection of T cell receptor beta chains follows, all from one sample in a study of shared clonotypes between healthy human individuals. Sequencing was performed with immunoSEQ multiplex PCR; in TCRdb, only in-frame clones are kept and a portion is missing. The sample has 2 million to 2.5 million clones, approximately 96% seen once. Sequenced input: naive CD4+ T cells sorted from blood. Receptor source: a man aged 18 to 35 in good health. The CDR3 runs from the conserved cysteine through the conserved F or W. The order of the fields is clone size, J gene, D gene, V gene, CDR3 DNA, CDR3 protein. D genes are given only for firm matches. Size values are once, few and many counts, or a class for expanded clones, and some rows have none.

-	TRBJ1-3	-	TRBV9	TGTGCCAGCAGCGAAAACTCTGGAAACACCATATATTTT	CASSENSGNTIYF
-	TRBJ1-5	-	TRBV19	TGTGCCAGTAGTATTCAGAACCTTAGCAATCAGCCCCAGCATTTT	CASSIQNLSNQPQHF
once	TRBJ2-1	TRBD2	TRBV7-7	TGTGCTAGCAGCGGGGGGGGTAGCCAGGAGCAGTTCTTC	CASSGGGSQEQFF
once	TRBJ1-5	-	TRBV5-4	TGTGCCAGCAGCTTGGTAGGCAGCAATCAGCCCCAGCATTTT	CASSLVGSNQPQHF
-	TRBJ1-2	-	TRBV6-1	TGTGCCAGCAGTGAAATCGTGACATCGGGCTATGGCCACACCTTC	CASSEIVTSGYGHTF
-	TRBJ1-3	-	TRBV5-1	TGCGCCAGCAGCTTGGGTTGGGGTGGAAACACCATATATTTT	CASSLGWGGNTIYF
-	TRBJ2-3	TRBD2	TRBV30	TGTGCTTCGGCTAGCGGGGGGCCCACAGATACGCAGTATTTT	CASASGGPTDTQYF
few	TRBJ1-2	-	TRBV6-1	TGTGCCAGCAGTGAAGCGCGGGGGAGTGGCTACACCTTC	CASSEARGSGYTF
-	TRBJ2-1	-	TRBV10-3	TGTGCCCCCTTTTACCGCCTCTCCTACAATGAGCAGTTCTTC	CAPFYRLSYNEQFF
-	TRBJ1-2	-	TRBV7-9	TGTGCCAGCAACGACATCGCTGGCTACACCTTC	CASNDIAGYTF
-	TRBJ1-1	-	TRBV5-8	TGTGCCAGCAGCTTGGCGGTCGGACAGCTCACTGAAGCTTTCTTT	CASSLAVGQLTEAFF
-	TRBJ2-1	-	TRBV11-2	TGTGCCAGCAGCTCTTTCTATGAGCAGTTCTTC	CASSSFYEQFF
-	TRBJ2-2	-	TRBV4-1	TGCGCCAGCAGCCAAGGGACAGACACCGGGGAGCTGTTTTTT	CASSQGTDTGELFF
-	TRBJ2-2	TRBD1	TRBV6-5	TGTGCCAGCAGATCCCAGGGACAGGTTGGTCGGGAGCTGTTTTTT	CASRSQGQVGRELFF
-	TRBJ2-1	TRBD2	TRBV7-8	TGTGCCAGCAGCTTCTCTAGTAGCGGGGATACCTACAATGAGCAGTTCTTC	CASSFSSSGDTYNEQFF
-	TRBJ2-7	-	TRBV9	TGTGCCAGCAGCGTAGGTGGGCAGTCCTACGAGCAGTACTTC	CASSVGGQSYEQYF
once	TRBJ2-2	TRBD2	TRBV5-1	TGCGCCAGCAGCCTCGCGGGGACTAGCGGGAACACCGGGGAGCTGTTTTTT	CASSLAGTSGNTGELFF
-	TRBJ2-3	-	TRBV29-1	TGCAGCGTTGACCCCGGATACACAGATACGCAGTATTTT	CSVDPGYTDTQYF
-	TRBJ2-3	TRBD2	TRBV13	TGTGCCAGCAGCTCGGTAGGGGGTGTCAGCGGGAGGTTCACAGATACGCAGTATTTT	CASSSVGGVSGRFTDTQYF
-	TRBJ2-5	TRBD2	TRBV29-1	TGCAGCGTTGAAGGACCGGGAGGGGAGACCCAGTACTTC	CSVEGPGGETQYF
-	TRBJ1-2	TRBD1	TRBV5-1	TGCGCCAGCAGCTTGGCCCTTTTGGGACAGATTGGGGATGGCTACACCTTC	CASSLALLGQIGDGYTF
-	TRBJ2-5	-	TRBV29-1	TGCAGCGTTGACACCCAAGAGACCCAGTACTTC	CSVDTQETQYF
-	TRBJ1-6	-	TRBV5-4	TGTGCCAGCAGCTTGGGGGGCGTTAGCTCCTATAATTCACCCCTCCACTTT	CASSLGGVSSYNSPLHF
-	TRBJ1-2	-	TRBV25-1	TGTGCCAGCAGTCTAGAGACAGGACGCTACACCTTC	CASSLETGRYTF
-	TRBJ1-3	-	TRBV6-1	TGTGCCAGCAGTGAATCGAGTGTGGGAAACACCATATATTTT	CASSESSVGNTIYF
-	TRBJ2-5	-	TRBV11-2	TGTGCCAGCAGCGACGGGGGCCAAGAGACCCAGTACTTC	CASSDGGQETQYF
-	TRBJ1-5	TRBD1	TRBV5-4	TGTGCCAGCAGCCTGGACAGGGCGAGCAATCAGCCCCAGCATTTT	CASSLDRASNQPQHF
once	TRBJ2-7	-	TRBV28	TGTGCCAGCAACTCAGAGGGTAGCCCCACCTCCTACGAGCAGTACTTC	CASNSEGSPTSYEQYF
-	TRBJ2-7	-	TRBV5-6	TGTGCCAGCAGCCTCGACGGGCCCTGGGGGGTCGAGCAGTACTTC	CASSLDGPWGVEQYF
-	TRBJ1-6	-	TRBV30	TGTGCCTGGAGTGTACTTATTTCCTATAATTCACCCCTCCACTTT	CAWSVLISYNSPLHF
-	TRBJ1-1	-	TRBV27	TGTGCCAGCAGTTCCGATAGGGGAACTGAAGCTTTCTTT	CASSSDRGTEAFF
-	TRBJ2-5	-	TRBV5-4	TGTGCCAGCAGCCCTGGGCGGCGGGAACTGACGGGGGAGACCCAGTACTTC	CASSPGRRELTGETQYF
-	TRBJ2-2	-	TRBV18	TGTGCCAGCTCACCCCTCTCCGTGAGAGGCGCGAACACCGGGGAGCTGTTTTTT	CASSPLSVRGANTGELFF
-	TRBJ2-7	TRBD1	TRBV6-5	TGTGCCAGCAGACCAGGGGGCTTGGGTTCCTACGAGCAGTACTTC	CASRPGGLGSYEQYF
-	TRBJ2-3	-	TRBV10-3	TGTGCCATCAGTGATGGAGGGCGCGCAGATACGCAGTATTTT	CAISDGGRADTQYF
-	TRBJ1-4	-	TRBV10-3	TGTGCCATCAGTGAGTCGGCGGGACTAGGGGAAAAACTGTTTTTT	CAISESAGLGEKLFF
-	TRBJ2-5	TRBD1	TRBV12-5	TGTGCTAGTGGGAGACAGGGGTTAGGAGAGACCCAGTACTTC	CASGRQGLGETQYF